This T cell receptor (beta chain) was retrieved from a study of T cell responses to AZD1222 COVID-19 vaccine. Study results and limitations: Samples come after the peak T cell response, not at day 14. Donors were mostly white British, more females; clonal diversity possibly underestimated. Dominant at 160-218 and 743-854, vaccine-associated CD4 TCRs also spanned spike.

The repertoire was sequenced with immunoSEQ multiplex PCR; TCRdb's copy has only in-frame clones and lacks some. The sample carries 130,000 or so clones, almost 95% recorded once. V shed 3 bases and J shed 0 bases, with 12 bases lying between them. Germline V gene sequence: CDR1 LGHDT, CDR2 YNNKEL (reference sequence). The CDR3 runs to 16 residues. A note on this clone: Antigen unknown.

The V gene is TRBV3-1 (or the pseudogene TRBV3-2), the J gene TRBJ1-3; D gene uncertain. The source is an adult in good health. The sequencing used peripheral blood, collected on day 0 of AZD1222 vaccination. CDR3 coding DNA: TGTGCCAGCAGCCACGTGCTAGAGGACTCTGGAAACACCATATATTTT. It is translated as CASSHVLEDSGNTIYF.